This T cell receptor beta chain was documented in a study of beta chain features in type 1 diabetes. Points from the study as a whole: A potential PCR bias toward shorter templates would be equal in patient and control samples.

A few counts support this clone. What it binds is unknown. The CDR3 length is 14 residues. V lost 1 base, J lost 0 bases, and 8 bases lay in between. Per germline, CDR1 SGHRS and CDR2 YFSETQ. Reverse transcription of all isolated RNA meant that expressed TCRB transcripts were sequenced. Using immunoSEQ multiplex PCR, the repertoire was profiled, and TCRdb retains in-frame clones only, with some absent. The sample yields under 200,000 clones, about 9.8% seen once. The sample was central memory CD4+ T cells from blood. This receptor was taken from a woman aged 18-29 years in good health. The rearrangement joins TRBV5-1 to TRBJ2-7; D gene uncertain. CDR3 coding DNA: TGCGCCAGCAGCTTGATTAGTATCTCCTACGAGCAGTACTTC. Encoded protein: CASSLISISYEQYF.